Many counts were recorded for the clone carrying this T cell receptor beta chain. This specimen belongs to a study of T-cell reconstitution after alpha-beta-depleted transplantation in children. The V and J ends lost 5 bases and 4 bases respectively, with 12 bases between them. The CDR3 consists of 12 residues. The germline V gene has CDR1 SQVTM and CDR2 ANQGSEA. Unique molecular identifiers were incorporated into the prepared TCRbeta library. From the PCR reads, TCRdb called clonotypes with MiXCR, one entry per CDR3 protein. The table records a few hundred thousand distinct CDR3 sequences, just over 20% of them present only once.

The sequences come from PBMCs from the stem cell graft donor, collected from the stem cell graft. This receptor was taken from a human donor who donated a stem cell graft to a child with acute myeloid leukemia. This chain connects TRBV29-1 to TRBJ2-7, with D perhaps matching TRBD1 or TRBD2 (5 bases each). The CDR3 DNA sequence: TGCAGCGTTTATCGGGGCACGTACGAGCAGTACTTC. It yields the protein CSVYRGTYEQYF.